The 4 T cell receptor beta chains listed next were all sequenced from one sample in a study of cytomegalovirus exposure and HLA in healthy donors. Assay used: immunoSEQ multiplex PCR; TCRdb lists only in-frame clones, some missing. The table has some 90,000 clones, about 96% seen once; the top ten hold 0.6% to 0.95%. The material sequenced was PBMCs. These receptors were taken from a man aged 18 to 29 in good health and CMV-seronegative.

The CDR3 sequence: CASRYRDHTEAFF. CDR3 coding DNA: TGTGCCAGCAGGTACAGAGATCACACTGAAGCTTTCTTT. The chain is built from TRBV9 and TRBJ1-1; D is unclear. With 5 bases removed from V and 3 bases from J, the gap between germline ends came to 11 bases. The CDR3 sequence is 13 residues long. Germline lookup yields CDR1 SGDLS and CDR2 YYNGEE.

V usage is TRBV5-1 and J usage is TRBJ1-5; a possible D gene is TRBD1 (6 bases). V lost 4 bases and J lost 3, with 11 bases in between. Germline-derived CDR1 and CDR2 are SGHRS and YFSETQ. The CDR3 covers 14 residues. CDR3 coding DNA: TGCGCCAGCAGCCCCGGGACAAACAATCAGCCCCAGCATTTT. This encodes CASSPGTNNQPQHF.

This clone was recorded only once. The chain employs TRBV30 and TRBJ2-1; D is perhaps TRBD2 (6 bases). Germline assignment: CDR1 GTSNPN and CDR2 SVGIG (reference sequence). V was pared by 3 bases and J by 1 base, with 10 bases between. CDR3 length: 14 amino acids. CDR3 sequence reads: CAWSTGTSYNEQFF. Here the CDR3 DNA reads TGTGCCTGGAGCACCGGGACTTCCTACAATGAGCAGTTCTTC.

This clone was seen once. The V gene is TRBV6-5, the J gene TRBJ1-3; D is uncertain. Germline lookup yields CDR1 MNHEY and CDR2 SVGAGI. Trimming shortened V by 0 bases and J by 7 bases, and 16 bases separated the two germline ends. The CDR3 is 16 residues long. The DNA for the CDR3 is TGTGCCAGCAGTTACTCTGCGGGCCAGAAAGGGAACACCATATATTTT. Its translation is CASSYSAGQKGNTIYF.